One and the same sample provided the 18 T cell receptor beta chains below, sequenced in a study of regulatory T cells in long-lasting Graves disease. To make TCR beta libraries, researchers used iRepertoire HTBI primers and Arm-PCR of CDR3 regions. TCRdb redid the calling of the multiplex PCR reads with MiXCR, one entry per CDR3 protein. This table holds approximately 390,000 distinct CDR3 sequences, about 17% found once. The time point here: newly diagnosed GD, antithyroid drugs for less than 3 months. Isolated PBMC RNA provided the starting material for the TCR library. The sample was also reused in another study, on T cells in Graves' hyperthyroidism and ophthalmopathy.

Sequenced here: peripheral blood mononuclear cells (PBMCs), sampled at new diagnosis, from a patient treated with antithyroid drugs. These receptors came from a woman aged 18-29 years with Graves disease.

Many counts were recorded for this clonotype. This chain uses TRBV30 with TRBJ2-6, with D unresolved. Trimming shortened V by 3 bases and J by 2 bases, and 11 bases separated the two germline ends. CDR3 size: 15 residues. Germline CDR1 is GTSNPN and CDR2 is SVGIG (reference sequence). This CDR3 reads CAWSQTQPGANVLTF. The CDR3 nucleotides are TGTGCCTGGAGCCAAACCCAACCTGGGGCCAACGTCCTGACTTTC.

This clonotype was seen repeatedly, ten times or more. This chain links TRBV13 with TRBJ2-7; D gene unclear. V lost 4 bases to trimming and J lost 0 bases, with 7 bases between them. The CDR3 length is 13 residues. The germline CDR1 and CDR2 sequences are PRHDT and FYEKMQ (reference sequence). CDR3 sequence: CASSSPVSYEQYF. In DNA form, the CDR3 reads TGTGCCAGCAGCTCCCCCGTCTCCTACGAGCAGTACTTC.

This clonotype was seen many times. This chain links TRBV20-1 with TRBJ1-2, with D maybe TRBD1 (5 bases). The CDR3 has 12 amino acids. CDR1 and CDR2 from the germline V gene are DFQATT and SNEGSKA (reference sequence). V lost 0 bases to trimming and J lost 14 bases, with 16 bases between them. Here the CDR3 reads CSARDQQAGITF. DNA for the CDR3: TGCAGTGCTAGAGATCAGCAGGCAGGGATAACCTTC.

V usage is TRBV7-9 and J usage is TRBJ2-5; 10 bases are shared with TRBD1. The CDR3 contains 17 residues. Losses at the gene ends were 2 bases for V and 2 bases for J; bases not matched to a gene: 8. Germline CDR1 SEHNR, CDR2 FQNEAQ (reference sequence). CDR3 amino acids: CASSLLTGGIGQETQYF. The DNA for the CDR3 is TGTGCCAGCAGCTTACTGACAGGGGGCATAGGGCAAGAGACCCAGTACTTC. The full variable domain, its missing parts supplied by reference TRBV7-9 and TRBJ2-5, is DTGVSQNPRHKITKRGQNVTFRCDPISEHNRLYWYRQTLGQGPEFLTYFQNEAQLEKSRLLSDRFSAERPKGSFSTLEIQRTEQGDSAMYLCASSLLTGGIGQETQYFGPGTRLLVL.

There are many counts of this clonotype. The rearrangement links TRBV5-1 to TRBJ2-7; TRBD2 agrees at 9 bases. This CDR3 contains 15 residues. Germline lookup yields CDR1 SGHRS and CDR2 YFSETQ. The ends lost 5 bases at V and 7 bases at J; junction bases unmatched: 13. CDR3 in DNA: TGCGCCAGCAGTTCGACTAGCGGTAGCTTTGAGGAGCAGTACTTC. It yields the protein CASSSTSGSFEEQYF. Together with reference TRBV5-1 and TRBJ2-7, the CDR3 gives the full variable domain: KAGVTQTPRYLIKTRGQQVTLSCSPISGHRSVSWYQQTPGQGLQFLFEYFSETQRNKGNFPGRFSGRQFSNSRSEMNVSTLELGDSALYLCASSSTSGSFEEQYFGPGTRLTVT.

This clonotype has only a few counts. The chain uses TRBV24-1 and TRBJ2-1, with 9 nucleotides matching TRBD1. The junction had 22 bases not matched to a gene; V was cut back by 3 bases and J by 2 bases. The germline CDR1 and CDR2 sequences are KGHDR and SFDVKD. The CDR3 is 22 residues long. CDR3 region: CATSDAGGKSQGARVAYNEQFF. DNA of the CDR3: TGTGCCACCAGTGATGCAGGGGGTAAGTCACAGGGGGCTCGAGTCGCCTACAATGAGCAGTTCTTC.

The rearrangement links TRBV6-1 to TRBJ1-2; 8 bases are a match to TRBD1. V trimming: 3 bases; J trimming: 6 bases; junction bases outside the gene matches: 6. CDR1 is MNHNS and CDR2 is SASEGT in the germline V gene. This CDR3 is built from 14 residues. The CDR3 sequence: CASSERTGIDGYTF. DNA of the CDR3: TGTGCCAGCAGTGAGCGGACAGGGATCGATGGCTACACCTTC.

Many counts were recorded for this clonotype. The chain couples TRBV28 to TRBJ2-7, with D unclear. The CDR3 totals 13 residues. Germline values: CDR1 MDHEN, CDR2 SYDVKM. V gave up 7 bases and J gave up 5 bases, with 15 bases separating them. The CDR3 DNA is TGTGCCAGCACCCTCTTAAGGTTCGACGAGCAGTACTTC. Its protein is CASTLLRFDEQYF. Complete variable domain (other parts from reference TRBV28 and TRBJ2-7): DVKVTQSSRYLVKRTGEKVFLECVQDMDHENMFWYRQDPGLGLRLIYFSYDVKMKEKGDIPEGYSVSREKKERFSLILESASTNQTSMYLCASTLLRFDEQYFGPGTRLTVT.

This clonotype was seen only a few times. V is TRBV30 and J is TRBJ1-6; no clear D gene. This CDR3 contains 14 residues. The germline CDR1 and CDR2 sequences are GTSNPN and SVGIG (reference sequence). V dropped 4 bases and J dropped 7 bases, with 14 bases sitting between them. The CDR3 bases are TGTGCCTGGACCGGGGTAGGGAGCAATTCACCCCTCCACTTT. Translating it yields CAWTGVGSNSPLHF.

The CDR3 sequence is CASSVDRANSGANVLTF. The CDR3, as DNA: TGTGCCAGCAGCGTAGACCGGGCGAATTCTGGGGCCAACGTCCTGACTTTC. The chain has TRBV9 and TRBJ2-6; D uncertain. The CDR3 consists of 17 residues. Trimming pared 0 bases from V and 1 base from J, leaving 11 bases between. Germline CDR1 reads SGDLS; CDR2 reads YYNGEE.

There are many counts of this clonotype. The DNA for the CDR3 is TGTGCCAGCAGTCTTAGGACAGCCGAGCAGTACTTC. Amino acids: CASSLRTAEQYF. The chain recombines TRBV28 with TRBJ2-7; maybe TRBD1 (6 bases). Germline-derived CDR1 and CDR2 are MDHEN and SYDVKM. CDR3 length: 12 amino acids. Trimming shortened V by 5 bases and J by 6 bases, and 11 bases separated the two germline ends.

This clonotype appeared many times. V is TRBV5-6 and J is TRBJ1-1; D is possibly TRBD1 (5 bases). V was cut by 0 bases and J by 8 bases, with 11 bases left in between. The CDR3 has 13 amino acids. CDR1 SGHDT and CDR2 YYEEEE come from the germline V gene. The CDR3 region is CASSLAGTGEAFF. CDR3 sequence (DNA): TGTGCCAGCAGCTTGGCCGGGACTGGAGAAGCTTTCTTT.

This clonotype was seen only a few times. V and J are TRBV20-1 and TRBJ2-7, with TRBD1 identical over 10 bases. The V gene's germline CDR1 is DFQATT and CDR2 SNEGSKA (reference sequence). The length of the CDR3 is 16 residues. The CDR3 DNA is TGCAGCGCCCCATCAAAGACAGGGGGCGTGTCCTACGAGCAGTACTTC. Its protein is CSAPSKTGGVSYEQYF.

The DNA for the CDR3 is TGTGCCAGCAGCTCCCGTGGACCCGCAACTAATGAAAAACTGTTTTTT. Translation gives CASSSRGPATNEKLFF. The chain combines TRBV7-2 with TRBJ1-4; no firm D call. CDR1 and CDR2 from the germline V gene are SGHTA and FQGNSA. V was trimmed by 4 bases and J by 0 bases, leaving 12 bases between them. The length of the CDR3 is 16 residues.

The CDR3 reads CSATEFLAGYTF. The DNA of the CDR3 is TGCAGTGCGACAGAGTTTTTGGCTGGCTACACCTTC. The V call is TRBV20-1, the J call TRBJ1-2; weak D call: TRBD1 (5 bases). Germline CDR1 DFQATT, CDR2 SNEGSKA (reference sequence). The CDR3 contains 12 residues. Trimming removed 6 bases from V and 7 bases from J, with 15 bases in between.

Only a few counts were recorded for this clonotype. V gene TRBV7-6 combines with J gene TRBJ2-6; D call uncertain. Germline V gene data show CDR1 as SGHVS and CDR2 as FNYEAQ. The CDR3 contains 17 residues. The V and J ends lost 5 bases and 0 bases respectively, with 14 bases between them. CDR3 region: CASSLRRANSGANVLTF. Written as DNA, the CDR3 is TGTGCCAGCAGCCTGAGAAGGGCAAACTCTGGGGCCAACGTCCTGACTTTC.

This clonotype appeared a few times. The rearrangement uses TRBV18 and TRBJ2-5; unclear D gene. Germline V gene lookup returns CDR1 KGHSH and CDR2 LQKENI. V was clipped by 2 bases and J by 5 bases, with 18 bases between them. The CDR3 length is 16 residues. The CDR3, as DNA: TGTGCCAGCTCACCAAGGTCGCCGGGTAGTAGGGAGACCCAGTACTTC. This encodes CASSPRSPGSRETQYF.

In its sample, this clonotype was seen many times. The rearrangement links TRBV9 to TRBJ2-5; 11 bases are shared with TRBD1. The V gene's germline CDR1 is SGDLS and CDR2 YYNGEE. This CDR3 region has 15 residues. After removal of 3 bases from V and 4 bases from J, the junction contained 5 bases not matched to a gene. CDR3 sequence (DNA): TGTGCCAGCAGCGCGGACAGGGGGCTTGTAGAGACCCAGTACTTC. Translation: CASSADRGLVETQYF.